This T cell receptor beta chain was retrieved from a study of Ad26.COV2.S vaccination and SARS-CoV-2 variants. This table comes from immunoSEQ multiplex PCR, and its TCRdb copy is limited to in-frame clones, with some not included. This sample yields approximately 340,000 clones, of which 92% are seen a single time; 3.9% belongs to the top ten. The sequences come from peripheral blood, collected after recovery from COVID-19. The sequence came from a human donor who had recovered from COVID-19.

The CDR3 spells CASNWEGQETQYF. In DNA, the CDR3 is TGTGCCAGCAATTGGGAGGGTCAAGAGACCCAGTACTTC. The chain has TRBV2 and TRBJ2-5; 7 positions agree with TRBD2. This CDR3 has 13 residues. The trim removed 7 bases at V and 2 bases at J, leaving 4 bases unmatched. CDR1 SNHLY and CDR2 FYNNEI come from the germline V gene.